This T cell receptor beta chain was retrieved from a study of cytomegalovirus exposure and HLA in healthy donors. Primers included in the PCR were 60 Vbeta and 13 Jbeta primers. Sequencing used immunoSEQ multiplex PCR; TCRdb keeps in-frame clones, though not all of them. The sample yields under 140,000 clones, around 78% seen once. This CDR3 comprises 16 residues. Germline CDR1 MNHNS, CDR2 SASEGT. V was cut by 0 bases and J by 0 bases, with 10 bases left in between. The chain links TRBV6-1 to TRBJ2-3; no reliable D call. The sequencing input was PBMCs. This receptor was taken from a young woman in good health and CMV-seronegative. The chain's CDR3 is CASSEARYTSTDTQYF. CDR3 in DNA: TGTGCCAGCAGTGAAGCGCGGTATACTAGCACAGATACGCAGTATTTT.